This T cell receptor beta chain came from a study of blood T cells in healthy people across ages. The CDR3 extends over 14 amino acids. V lost 1 base and J lost 6, with 10 bases in between. From germline, CDR1 is LNHDA and CDR2 SQIVND (reference sequence). A J-beta primer mix and a sample-barcoded 5' primer were used in a second PCR of about 7 to 12 cycles. CDR3-containing paired-end reads numbered at least 2.5 million in each sample. TCRdb re-called the 5' RACE reads with MiXCR, one entry per CDR3 protein. Altogether around 600,000 distinct CDR3 sequences are present, around 48% being singletons, with the ten largest covering around 25%. Each sample had at least 6 million PBMCs isolated.

Sequences were obtained from blood. This receptor was taken from an elderly man in good health. The chain uses TRBV19 and TRBJ2-1; no definite D call. In DNA form, the CDR3 reads TGTGCCAGTAGTATAGGGGCCACCTCCAATGAGCAGTTCTTC. Translation: CASSIGATSNEQFF. The whole variable domain, filled in from reference TRBV19 and TRBJ2-1, reads DGGITQSPKYLFRKEGQNVTLSCEQNLNHDAMYWYRQDPGQGLRLIYYSQIVNDFQKGDIAEGYSVSREKKESFPLTVTSAQKNPTAFYLCASSIGATSNEQFFGPGTRLTVL.